The clone carrying this T cell receptor beta chain has more than one count but fewer than ten. Its specificity is not known. PCR was performed using 60 Vbeta and 13 Jbeta primers. The assay was immunoSEQ multiplex PCR, and TCRdb's table has in-frame clones only and misses some. The sample has under 130,000 clones, around 65% seen once. The sample is drawn from a study of cytomegalovirus exposure and HLA in healthy donors. Whole-study findings and limits: Reportedly, cytomegalovirus status was diagnosed with high sensitivity and specificity. In a later analysis, V- and J-gene trimming of beta chains associated with a DCLRE1C missense variant, replicated independently. Highest at DRB1 and lowest at HLA-C, TCR association rates differed among HLA loci in a later analysis.

The specimen sequenced was PBMCs. This sequence originates from a woman aged 50 to 65 in good health and CMV-seronegative.

The CDR3 sequence is CASSEWPSGRITGELFF. The DNA for the CDR3 is TGTGCCAGCAGTGAATGGCCTAGCGGGAGAATTACCGGGGAGCTGTTTTTT. V usage is TRBV6-1 and J usage is TRBJ2-2, with 10 positions matching TRBD2. Germline V gene data show CDR1 as MNHNS and CDR2 as SASEGT. Losses at the gene ends were 2 bases for V and 5 bases for J; bases not matched to a gene: 8. The CDR3 consists of 17 residues.